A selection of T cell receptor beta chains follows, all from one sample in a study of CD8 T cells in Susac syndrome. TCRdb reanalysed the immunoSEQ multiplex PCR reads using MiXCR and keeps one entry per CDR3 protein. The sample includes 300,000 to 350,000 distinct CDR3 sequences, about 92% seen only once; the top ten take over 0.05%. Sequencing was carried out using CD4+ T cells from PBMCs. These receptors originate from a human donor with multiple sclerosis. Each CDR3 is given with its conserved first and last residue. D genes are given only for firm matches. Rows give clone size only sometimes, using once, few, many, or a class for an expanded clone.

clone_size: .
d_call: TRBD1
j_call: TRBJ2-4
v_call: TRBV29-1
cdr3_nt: TGCAGCGCCGGACAGGAGACCATTCAGTACTTC
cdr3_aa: CSAGQETIQYF

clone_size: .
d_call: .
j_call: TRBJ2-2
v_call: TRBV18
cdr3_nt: TGTGCCAGCTCACCTATAAGTAACACCGGGGAGCTGTTTTTT
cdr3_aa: CASSPISNTGELFF

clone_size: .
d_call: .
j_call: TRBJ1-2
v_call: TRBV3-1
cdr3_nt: TGTGCCAGCAGCCAGGACCTCGGGACTAACTATGGCTACACCTTC
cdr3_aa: CASSQDLGTNYGYTF

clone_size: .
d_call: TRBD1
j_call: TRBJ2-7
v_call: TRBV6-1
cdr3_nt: TGTGCCAGCAGTCCCCGGGACAGGGGGTACTACGAGCAGTACTTC
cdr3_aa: CASSPRDRGYYEQYF

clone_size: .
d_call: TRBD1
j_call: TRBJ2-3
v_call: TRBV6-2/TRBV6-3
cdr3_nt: TGTGCCAGCAGAGCCTCAGAGGGGGCGCGTACGCAGTATTTT
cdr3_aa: CASRASEGARTQYF

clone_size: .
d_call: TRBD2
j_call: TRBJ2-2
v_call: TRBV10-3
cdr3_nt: TGTGCCATAGCCGCTCTTAGCGGGCAGAACACCGGGGAGCTGTTTTTT
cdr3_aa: CAIAALSGQNTGELFF

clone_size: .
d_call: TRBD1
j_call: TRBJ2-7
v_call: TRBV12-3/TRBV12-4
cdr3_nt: TGTGCCAGCAGTTCGGGACAGGGACGGACCTACGAGCAGTACTTC
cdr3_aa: CASSSGQGRTYEQYF

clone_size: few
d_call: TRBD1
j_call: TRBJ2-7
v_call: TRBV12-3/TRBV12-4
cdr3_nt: TGTGCCAGCAGTACTGGACAGGGGACCTACGAGCAGTACTTC
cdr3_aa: CASSTGQGTYEQYF

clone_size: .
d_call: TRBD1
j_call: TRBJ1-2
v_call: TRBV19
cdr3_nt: TGTGCCACCACCAGGGGGCCTAACTATGGCTACACCTTC
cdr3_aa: CATTRGPNYGYTF

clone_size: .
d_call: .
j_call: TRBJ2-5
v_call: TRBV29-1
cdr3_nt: TGCAGCGTTGATAAGGTGAATACAGAGACCCAGTACTTC
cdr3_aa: CSVDKVNTETQYF

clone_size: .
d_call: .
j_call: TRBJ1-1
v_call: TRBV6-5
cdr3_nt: TGTGCCAGCAGTTACAACGCGAACACTGAAGCTTTCTTT
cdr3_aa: CASSYNANTEAFF

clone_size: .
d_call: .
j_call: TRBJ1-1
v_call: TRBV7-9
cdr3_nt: TGTGCCAGCAGCTTAGTGGGGGCTGGGAACACTGAAGCTTTCTTT
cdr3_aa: CASSLVGAGNTEAFF

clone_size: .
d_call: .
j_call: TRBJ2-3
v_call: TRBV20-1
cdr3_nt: TGCAGTGCCACGGGACTGGCGACAGATACGCAGTATTTT
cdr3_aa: CSATGLATDTQYF

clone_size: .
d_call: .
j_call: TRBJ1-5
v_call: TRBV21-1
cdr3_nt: TGTGCCAGCAGCTTGACCGACCGGCCGCCCCCCAATCAGCCCCAGCATTTT
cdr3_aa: CASSLTDRPPPNQPQHF

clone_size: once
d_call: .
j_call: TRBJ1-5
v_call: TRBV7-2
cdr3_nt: TGTGCCAGCAGCTTATCCGGACCGGGCAATCAGCCCCAGCATTTT
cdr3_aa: CASSLSGPGNQPQHF

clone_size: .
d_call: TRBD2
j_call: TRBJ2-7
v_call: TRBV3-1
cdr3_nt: TGTGCCAGCAGCCAAGGACTAGCGGGGGGAGCCTACGAGCAGTACTTC
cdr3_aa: CASSQGLAGGAYEQYF

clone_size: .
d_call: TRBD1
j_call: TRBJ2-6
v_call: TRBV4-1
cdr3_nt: TGCGCCAGCAGCCGCCGACAGGGCCTCAGGGCCAACGTCCTGACTTTC
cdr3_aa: CASSRRQGLRANVLTF

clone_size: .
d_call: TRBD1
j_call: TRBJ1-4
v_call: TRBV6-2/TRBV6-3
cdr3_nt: TGTGCCAGCAGTTACATGGGACAGCAATTTGAAAAACTGTTTTTT
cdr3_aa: CASSYMGQQFEKLFF

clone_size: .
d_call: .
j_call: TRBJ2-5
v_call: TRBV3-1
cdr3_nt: TGTGCCAGCAGCCAAACCCGGGCAGTTGGGGAGACCCAGTACTTC
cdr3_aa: CASSQTRAVGETQYF

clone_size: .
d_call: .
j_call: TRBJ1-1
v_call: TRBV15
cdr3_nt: TGTGCCACCAGCAGAGATCGGGACACTGAAGCTTTCTTT
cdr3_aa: CATSRDRDTEAFF

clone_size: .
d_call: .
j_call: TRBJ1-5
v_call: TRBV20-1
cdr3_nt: TGCAGTGCTGGTTATAGCAATCAGCCCCAGCATTTT
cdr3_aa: CSAGYSNQPQHF

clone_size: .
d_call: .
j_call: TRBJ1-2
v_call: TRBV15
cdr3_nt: TGTGCCACCAGCAGAGATGGGCTTAAGGGGAACTATGGCTACACCTTC
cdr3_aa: CATSRDGLKGNYGYTF

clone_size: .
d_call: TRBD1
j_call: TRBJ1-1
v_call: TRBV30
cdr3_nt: TGTGCCTGGGAGGGACAGAGTTTTAACACTGAAGCTTTCTTT
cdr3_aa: CAWEGQSFNTEAFF

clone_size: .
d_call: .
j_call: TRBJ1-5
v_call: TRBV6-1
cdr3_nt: TGTGCCAGCAGTGGGGGGGGACGTGGGGAACCCCAGCATTTT
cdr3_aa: CASSGGGRGEPQHF

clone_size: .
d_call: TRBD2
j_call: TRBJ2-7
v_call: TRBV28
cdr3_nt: TGTGCCAGCAGTTCTCCCGTAGGGACTAGCGGGGGCTACGAGCAGTACTTC
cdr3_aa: CASSSPVGTSGGYEQYF

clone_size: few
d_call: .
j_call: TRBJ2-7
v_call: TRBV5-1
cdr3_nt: TGTGCCAGCAGCTTAGACGGGGGTCCCTACGAGCAGTACTTC
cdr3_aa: CASSLDGGPYEQYF

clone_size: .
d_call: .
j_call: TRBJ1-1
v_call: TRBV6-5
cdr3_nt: TGTGCCAGCAGTACCGGTCGGGAGCGAGCTTTCTTT
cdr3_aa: CASSTGRERAFF

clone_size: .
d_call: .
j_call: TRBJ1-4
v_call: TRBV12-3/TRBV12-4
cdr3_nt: TGTGCCAGCAGTTTTCTCTCGGAGCGGGGAAAACTGTTTTTT
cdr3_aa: CASSFLSERGKLFF

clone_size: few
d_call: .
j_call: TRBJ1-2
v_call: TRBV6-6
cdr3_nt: TGTGCCAGCAGCCAAGAGGGCTATGGCTACACCTTC
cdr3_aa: CASSQEGYGYTF

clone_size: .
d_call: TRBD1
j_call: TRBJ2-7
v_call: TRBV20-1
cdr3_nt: TGCAGTGCTAGGACAGGGGGGCAGGGCTACGAGCAGTACTTC
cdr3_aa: CSARTGGQGYEQYF

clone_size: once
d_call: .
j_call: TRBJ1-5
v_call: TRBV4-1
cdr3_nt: TGCGCCAGCAGTCTCGGGCCGCTGGATCAGCCCCAGCATTTT
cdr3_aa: CASSLGPLDQPQHF

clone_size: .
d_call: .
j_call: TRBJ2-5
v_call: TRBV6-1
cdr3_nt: TGTGCCAGCAGTAGTTTCTGGGGCCTCCAAGAGACCCAGTACTTC
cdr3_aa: CASSSFWGLQETQYF

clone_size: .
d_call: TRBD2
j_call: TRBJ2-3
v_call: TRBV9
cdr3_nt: TGTGCCAGCAGCGTAGGTCTAGCGGCCACAGATACGCAGTATTTT
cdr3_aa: CASSVGLAATDTQYF

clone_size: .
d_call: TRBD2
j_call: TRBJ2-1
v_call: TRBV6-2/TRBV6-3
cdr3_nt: TGTGCCAGCAGTTACTCGAGTACCGTAGCGGGTGAGCAGTTCTTC
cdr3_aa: CASSYSSTVAGEQFF

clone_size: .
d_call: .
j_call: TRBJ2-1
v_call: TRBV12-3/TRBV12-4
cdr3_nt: TGTGCCAGTCGCCCCGGGATAGCCGATTACAATGAGCAGTTCTTC
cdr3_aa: CASRPGIADYNEQFF

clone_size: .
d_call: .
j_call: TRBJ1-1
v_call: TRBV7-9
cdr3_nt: TGTGCCAGCAGCTTAGTCGAAACCCGGGAACAGCAGAACACTGAAGCTTTCTTT
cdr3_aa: CASSLVETREQQNTEAFF

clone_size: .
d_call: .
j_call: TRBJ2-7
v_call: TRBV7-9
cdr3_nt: TGTGCCAGCAGCTTATACCGGGATCCATCCTACGAGCAGTACTTC
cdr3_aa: CASSLYRDPSYEQYF

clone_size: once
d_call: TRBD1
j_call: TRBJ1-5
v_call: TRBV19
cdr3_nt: TGTGCCAGTAGTAGCCGACAGGGGGCTCAACAGCCCCAGCATTTT
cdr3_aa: CASSSRQGAQQPQHF

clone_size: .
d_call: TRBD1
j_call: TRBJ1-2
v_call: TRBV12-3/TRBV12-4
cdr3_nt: TGTGCCAGCAGCCTCGTCCGGGACAGACCTAACTATGGCTACACCTTC
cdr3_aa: CASSLVRDRPNYGYTF

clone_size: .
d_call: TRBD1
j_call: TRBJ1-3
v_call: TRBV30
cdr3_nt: TGTGCCTGGAGTGTGGGACAGGGTAGTAAAACCATATATTTT
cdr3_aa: CAWSVGQGSKTIYF

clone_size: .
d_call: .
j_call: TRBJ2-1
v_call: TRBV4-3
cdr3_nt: TGCGCCAGCAGCCGCCTACTCGGGGGTGGAAATGAGCAGTTCTTC
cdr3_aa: CASSRLLGGGNEQFF

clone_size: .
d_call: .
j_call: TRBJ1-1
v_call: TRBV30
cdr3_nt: TGTGCCTGGAAGGGTTCGGGGAACACTGAAGCTTTCTTT
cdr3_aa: CAWKGSGNTEAFF

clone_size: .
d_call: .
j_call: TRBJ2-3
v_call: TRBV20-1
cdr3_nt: TGCAGTGCTAGAGATGCAGGATCCACAGATACGCAGTATTTT
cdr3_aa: CSARDAGSTDTQYF

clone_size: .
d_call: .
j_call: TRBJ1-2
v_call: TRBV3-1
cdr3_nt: TGTGCCAGCAGCCAAGCCCAAGACAGGATATATGGCTACACCTTC
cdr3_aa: CASSQAQDRIYGYTF

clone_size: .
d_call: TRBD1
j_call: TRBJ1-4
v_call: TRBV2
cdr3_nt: TGTGCCAGCAGGGGGGACAGGGAATCGGAAAAACTGTTTTTT
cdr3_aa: CASRGDRESEKLFF

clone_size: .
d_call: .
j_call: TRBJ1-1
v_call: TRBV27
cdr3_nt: TGTGCCAGCCACCCCAGCCGAGTGTTGAACACTGAAGCTTTCTTT
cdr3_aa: CASHPSRVLNTEAFF

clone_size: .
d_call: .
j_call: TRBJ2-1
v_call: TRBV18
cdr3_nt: TGTGCCAGCTCAGTTCAGGGGGGAGGTGAGCAGTTCTTC
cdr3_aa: CASSVQGGGEQFF

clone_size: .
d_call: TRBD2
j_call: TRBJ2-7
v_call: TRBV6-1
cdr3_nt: TGTGCCAGCAGTGAAGCGGGGACTAGCGGGGAGCAGTACTTC
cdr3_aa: CASSEAGTSGEQYF

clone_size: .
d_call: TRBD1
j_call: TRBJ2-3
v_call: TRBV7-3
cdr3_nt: TGTGCCAGCAGCGTCTCGGGACAGGGAGACACAGATACGCAGTATTTT
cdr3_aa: CASSVSGQGDTDTQYF

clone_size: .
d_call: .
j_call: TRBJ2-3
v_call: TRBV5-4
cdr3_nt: TGTGCCAGCAGCCGGAGGCAGGGGACAGATACGCAGTATTTT
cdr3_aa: CASSRRQGTDTQYF

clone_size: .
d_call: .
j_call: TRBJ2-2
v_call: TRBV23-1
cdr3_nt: .
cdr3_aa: CASSPNGQGPPGSCFF

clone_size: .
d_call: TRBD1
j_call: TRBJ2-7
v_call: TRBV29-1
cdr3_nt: TGCAGCGTTGTCCGACAGGGGGTGGGCGAGCAGTACTTC
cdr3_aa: CSVVRQGVGEQYF

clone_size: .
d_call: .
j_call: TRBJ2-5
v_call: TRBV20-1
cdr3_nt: TGCAGTGCTAGAGAGCGCGCACAGCCGGAGACCCAGTACTTC
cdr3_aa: CSARERAQPETQYF

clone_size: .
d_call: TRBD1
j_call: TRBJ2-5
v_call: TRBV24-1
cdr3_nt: TGTGCCACCAGTGATTGGGACAGCCGACAAGAGACCCAGTACTTC
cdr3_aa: CATSDWDSRQETQYF

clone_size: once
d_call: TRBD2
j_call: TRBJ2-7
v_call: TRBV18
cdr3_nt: TGTGCCAGCTCACAGTCTAGCGGGAGGGACGAGCAGTACTTC
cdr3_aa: CASSQSSGRDEQYF